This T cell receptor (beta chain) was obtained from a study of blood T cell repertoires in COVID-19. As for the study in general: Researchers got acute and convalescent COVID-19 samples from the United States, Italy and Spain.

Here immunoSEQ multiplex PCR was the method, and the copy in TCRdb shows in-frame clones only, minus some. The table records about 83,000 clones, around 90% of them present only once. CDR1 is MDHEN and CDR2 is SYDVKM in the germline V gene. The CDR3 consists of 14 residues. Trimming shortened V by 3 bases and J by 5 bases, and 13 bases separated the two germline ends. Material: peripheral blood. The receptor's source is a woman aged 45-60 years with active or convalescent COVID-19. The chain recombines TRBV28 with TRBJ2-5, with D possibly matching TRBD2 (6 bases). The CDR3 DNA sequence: TGTGCCAGCAGTTTTTTGGAGGGGCGGGAGACCCAGTACTTC. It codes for CASSFLEGRETQYF.